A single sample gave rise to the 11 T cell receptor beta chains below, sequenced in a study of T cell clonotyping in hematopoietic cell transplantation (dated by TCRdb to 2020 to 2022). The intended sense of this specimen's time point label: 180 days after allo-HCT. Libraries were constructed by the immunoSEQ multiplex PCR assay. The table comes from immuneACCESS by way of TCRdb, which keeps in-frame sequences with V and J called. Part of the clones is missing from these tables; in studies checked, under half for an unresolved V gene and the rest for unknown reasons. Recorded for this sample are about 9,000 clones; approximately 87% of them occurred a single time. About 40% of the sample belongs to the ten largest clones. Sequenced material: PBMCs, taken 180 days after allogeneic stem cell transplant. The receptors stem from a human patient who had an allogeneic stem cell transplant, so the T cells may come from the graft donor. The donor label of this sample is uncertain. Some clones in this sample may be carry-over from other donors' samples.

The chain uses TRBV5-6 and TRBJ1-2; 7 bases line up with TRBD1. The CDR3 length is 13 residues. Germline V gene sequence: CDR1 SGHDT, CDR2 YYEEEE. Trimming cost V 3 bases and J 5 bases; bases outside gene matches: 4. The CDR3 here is CASSSGQEYGYTF. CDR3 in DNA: TGTGCCAGCAGCTCAGGACAGGAATATGGCTACACCTTC.

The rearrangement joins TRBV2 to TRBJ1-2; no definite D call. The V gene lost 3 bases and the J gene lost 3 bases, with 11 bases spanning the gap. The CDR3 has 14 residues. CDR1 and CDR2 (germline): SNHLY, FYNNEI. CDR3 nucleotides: TGTGCCAGCAGTGATATATGGACTTACTATGGCTACACCTTC. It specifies CASSDIWTYYGYTF.

This chain's CDR3 is CASSLGGDSYEQYF. Written as DNA, the CDR3 is TGTGCCAGCAGCTTGGGCGGTGACTCCTACGAGCAGTACTTC. V is TRBV7-9 and J is TRBJ2-7; D remains unclear. The V gene lost 3 bases and the J gene lost 0 bases, with 9 bases spanning the gap. The CDR3 has 14 residues. Germline V gives CDR1 SEHNR, CDR2 FQNEAQ (reference sequence).

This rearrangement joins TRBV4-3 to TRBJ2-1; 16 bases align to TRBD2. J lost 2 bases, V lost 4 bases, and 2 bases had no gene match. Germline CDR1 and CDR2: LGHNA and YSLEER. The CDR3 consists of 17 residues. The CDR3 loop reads CASSPGTSGGAYNEQFF. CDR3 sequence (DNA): TGCGCCAGCAGCCCTGGGACTAGCGGGGGGGCCTACAATGAGCAGTTCTTC.

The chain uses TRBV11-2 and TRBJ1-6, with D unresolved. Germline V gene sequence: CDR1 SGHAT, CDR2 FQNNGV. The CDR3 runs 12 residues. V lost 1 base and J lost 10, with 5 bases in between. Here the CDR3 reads CASSLAQSPLHF. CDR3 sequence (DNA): TGTGCCAGCAGCTTAGCGCAATCACCCCTCCACTTT.

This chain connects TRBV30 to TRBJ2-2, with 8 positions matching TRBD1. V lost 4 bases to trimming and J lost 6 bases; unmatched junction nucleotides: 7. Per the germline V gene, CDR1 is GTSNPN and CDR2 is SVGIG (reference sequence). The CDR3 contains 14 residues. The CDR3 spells CAWKLMTGAGELFF. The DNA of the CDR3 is TGTGCCTGGAAGTTAATGACAGGGGCCGGGGAGCTGTTTTTT.

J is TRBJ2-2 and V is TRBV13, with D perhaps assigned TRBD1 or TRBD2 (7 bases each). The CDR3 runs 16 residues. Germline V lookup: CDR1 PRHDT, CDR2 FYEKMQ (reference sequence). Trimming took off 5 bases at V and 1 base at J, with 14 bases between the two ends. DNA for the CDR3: TGTGCCAGCAGCCCTTCAGGGGGGGAGAACACCGGGGAGCTGTTTTTT. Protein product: CASSPSGGENTGELFF.

The CDR3 DNA follows: TGTGCCAGTAGTACCCAGACAGGGTGGACCGGGGAGCTGTTTTTT. Its translation is CASSTQTGWTGELFF. The genes are TRBV19 and TRBJ2-2; 7 bases are a match to TRBD1. After removal of 4 bases from V and 5 bases from J, the junction contained 7 bases not matched to a gene. Germline loops: CDR1 LNHDA, CDR2 SQIVND (reference sequence). The CDR3 runs 15 residues.

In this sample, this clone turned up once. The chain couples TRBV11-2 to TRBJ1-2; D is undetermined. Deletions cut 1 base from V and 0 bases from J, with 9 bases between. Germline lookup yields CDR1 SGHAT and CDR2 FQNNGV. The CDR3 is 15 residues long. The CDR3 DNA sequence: TGTGCCAGCAGCTTAGGGGTAGCCTCTAACTATGGCTACACCTTC. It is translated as CASSLGVASNYGYTF.

Written as DNA, the CDR3 is TGTGCCAGCAGAATTACCAGGGGAGCCACTGAAGCTTTCTTT. Its protein product is CASRITRGATEAFF. The chain employs TRBV6-5 and TRBJ1-1, with D perhaps TRBD1 (6 bases). Germline lookup yields CDR1 MNHEY and CDR2 SVGAGI. The CDR3 totals 14 residues. Trimming removed 6 bases from V and 4 bases from J, with 15 bases in between.

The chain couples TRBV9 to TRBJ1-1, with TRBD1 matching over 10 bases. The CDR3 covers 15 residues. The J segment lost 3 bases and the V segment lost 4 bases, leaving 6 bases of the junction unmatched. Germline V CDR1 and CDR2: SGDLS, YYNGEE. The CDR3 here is CASSPRQGADTEAFF. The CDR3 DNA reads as TGTGCCAGCAGCCCTCGACAGGGGGCGGACACTGAAGCTTTCTTT. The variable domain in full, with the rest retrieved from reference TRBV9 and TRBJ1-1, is DSGVTQTPKHLITATGQRVTLRCSPRSGDLSVYWYQQSLDQGLQFLIQYYNGEERAKGNILERFSAQQFPDLHSELNLSSLELGDSALYFCASSPRQGADTEAFFGQGTRLTVV.